This T cell receptor (beta chain) was retrieved from a study of technical replicates of blood from a few donors. TCRdb keeps only in-frame clones here, not all; method: immunoSEQ multiplex PCR. The sample carries some 87,000 clones, over 90% recorded once. The CDR3 spans 14 residues. Between the trimmed V and J ends, which lost 6 bases and 0 bases, there was a span of 11 bases. The germline V gene has CDR1 KGHSH and CDR2 LQKENI. Sequencing input: T cells isolated from PBMCs. This receptor was identified in a human donor in good health. The gene calls are TRBV18 and TRBJ2-5; D is undetermined. The CDR3 is CASSPKNNQETQYF. The CDR3 region has the DNA TGTGCCAGCTCGCCAAAAAATAACCAAGAGACCCAGTACTTC.